This T cell receptor (beta chain) came from a study of blood T cell repertoires in COVID-19. The overall study: Some COVID-19 samples were acute and others convalescent; all came from the United States, Italy and Spain. PBMCs, B-cell-depleted T cells, or T cells were the source of the cDNA or gDNA that made up the material.

With 0 bases removed from V and 0 bases from J, the gap between germline ends came to 7 bases. The germline V gene has CDR1 SNHLY and CDR2 FYNNEI. The CDR3 totals 15 residues. Those who participated ranged in age from 18 to 89 years and resided in 20 to 30 US areas. Generated by immunoSEQ multiplex PCR, the TCRdb table keeps only in-frame clones and is missing some. The repertoire holds roughly 290,000 clones, with 80% to 90% as singletons. The chain has TRBV2 and TRBJ2-3, with a tentative D call TRBD2 (6 bases). Sequenced material: PBMCs or T cells enriched from blood (not recorded which). The source of this sequence is a man younger than 45 who had recovered from COVID-19. CDR3 loop: CASSEAGGSTDTQYF. For the CDR3, the DNA is TGTGCCAGCAGTGAAGCGGGGGGTAGCACAGATACGCAGTATTTT.